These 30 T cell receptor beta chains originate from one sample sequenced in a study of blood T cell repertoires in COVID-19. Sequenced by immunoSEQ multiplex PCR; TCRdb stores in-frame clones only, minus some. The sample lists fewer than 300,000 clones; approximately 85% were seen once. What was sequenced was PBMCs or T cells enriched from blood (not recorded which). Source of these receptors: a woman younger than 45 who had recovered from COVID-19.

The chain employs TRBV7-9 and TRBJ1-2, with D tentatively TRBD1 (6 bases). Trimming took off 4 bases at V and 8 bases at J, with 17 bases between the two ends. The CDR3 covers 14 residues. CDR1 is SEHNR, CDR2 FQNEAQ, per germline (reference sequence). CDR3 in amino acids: CASSSHTGPGGYTF. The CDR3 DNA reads TGTGCCAGCAGCTCTCATACAGGGCCGGGGGGCTACACCTTC.

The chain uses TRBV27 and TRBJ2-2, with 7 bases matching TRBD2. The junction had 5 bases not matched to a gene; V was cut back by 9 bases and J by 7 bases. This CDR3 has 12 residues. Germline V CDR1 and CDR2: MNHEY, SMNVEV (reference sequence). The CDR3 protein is CASGLGGGELFF. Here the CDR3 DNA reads TGTGCCAGTGGACTAGGTGGCGGGGAGCTGTTTTTT.

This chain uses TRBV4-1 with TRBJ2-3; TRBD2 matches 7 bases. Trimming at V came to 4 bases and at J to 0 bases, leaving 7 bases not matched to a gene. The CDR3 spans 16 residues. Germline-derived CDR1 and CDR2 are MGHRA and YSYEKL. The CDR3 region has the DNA TGCGCCAGCAGCCGAGGGTGGGGAGGGAGCACAGATACGCAGTATTTT. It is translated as CASSRGWGGSTDTQYF.

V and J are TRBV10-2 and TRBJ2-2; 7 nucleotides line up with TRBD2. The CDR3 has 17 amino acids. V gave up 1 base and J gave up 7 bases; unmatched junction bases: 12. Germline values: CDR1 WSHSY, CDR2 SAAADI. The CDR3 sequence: CASSELPGAPGGGELFF. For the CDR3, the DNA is TGCGCCAGCAGTGAGTTACCTGGGGCCCCGGGAGGCGGGGAGCTGTTTTTT.

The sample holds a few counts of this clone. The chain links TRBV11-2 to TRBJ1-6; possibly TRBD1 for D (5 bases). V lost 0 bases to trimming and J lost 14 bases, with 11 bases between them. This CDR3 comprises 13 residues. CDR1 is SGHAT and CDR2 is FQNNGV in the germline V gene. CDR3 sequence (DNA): TGTGCCAGCAGCTTAGAGCAACGACAGACCCTCCACTTT. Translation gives CASSLEQRQTLHF.

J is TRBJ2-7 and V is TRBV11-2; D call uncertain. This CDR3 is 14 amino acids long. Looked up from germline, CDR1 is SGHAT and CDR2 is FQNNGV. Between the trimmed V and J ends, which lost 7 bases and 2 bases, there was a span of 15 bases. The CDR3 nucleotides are TGTGCCAGCACCCCCACTAAGTTCCCCTACGAGCAGTACTTC. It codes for CASTPTKFPYEQYF.

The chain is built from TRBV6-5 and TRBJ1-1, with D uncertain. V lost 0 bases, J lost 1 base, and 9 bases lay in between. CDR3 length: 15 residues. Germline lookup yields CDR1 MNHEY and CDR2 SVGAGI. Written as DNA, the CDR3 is TGTGCCAGCAGTTACTCGATGGCCTCGAACACTGAAGCTTTCTTT. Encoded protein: CASSYSMASNTEAFF.

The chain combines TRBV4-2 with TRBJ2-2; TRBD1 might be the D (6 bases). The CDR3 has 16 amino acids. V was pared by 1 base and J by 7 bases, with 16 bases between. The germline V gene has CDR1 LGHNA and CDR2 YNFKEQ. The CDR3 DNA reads TGTGCCAGCAGCCAAGCCTCTAACAGGGCTGGCGGGGAGCTGTTTTTT. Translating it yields CASSQASNRAGGELFF.

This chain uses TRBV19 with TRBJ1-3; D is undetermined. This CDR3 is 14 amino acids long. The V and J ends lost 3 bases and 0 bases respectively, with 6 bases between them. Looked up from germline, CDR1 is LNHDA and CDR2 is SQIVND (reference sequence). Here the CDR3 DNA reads TGTGCCAGTAGTATTAGGAGCTCTGGAAACACCATATATTTT. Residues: CASSIRSSGNTIYF.

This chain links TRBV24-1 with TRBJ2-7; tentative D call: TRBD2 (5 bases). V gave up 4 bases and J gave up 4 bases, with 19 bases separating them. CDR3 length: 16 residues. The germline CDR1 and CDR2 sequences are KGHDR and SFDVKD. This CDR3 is CATSDRPGLTGYEQYF. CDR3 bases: TGTGCCACCAGTGACCGACCGGGCCTAACGGGATACGAGCAGTACTTC.

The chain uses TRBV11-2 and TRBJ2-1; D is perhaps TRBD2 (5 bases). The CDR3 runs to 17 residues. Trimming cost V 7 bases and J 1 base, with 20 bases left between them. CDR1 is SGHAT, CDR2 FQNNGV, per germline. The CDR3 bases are TGTGCCAGCACCACCTGGTCGGCCCGGGGTTCCTACAATGAGCAGTTCTTC. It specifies CASTTWSARGSYNEQFF.

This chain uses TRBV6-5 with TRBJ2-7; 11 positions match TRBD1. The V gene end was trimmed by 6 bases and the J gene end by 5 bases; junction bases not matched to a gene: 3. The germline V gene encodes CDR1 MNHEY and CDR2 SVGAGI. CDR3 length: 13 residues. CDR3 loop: CASRGQGAHEQYF. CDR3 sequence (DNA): TGTGCCAGCAGAGGACAGGGGGCCCACGAGCAGTACTTC.

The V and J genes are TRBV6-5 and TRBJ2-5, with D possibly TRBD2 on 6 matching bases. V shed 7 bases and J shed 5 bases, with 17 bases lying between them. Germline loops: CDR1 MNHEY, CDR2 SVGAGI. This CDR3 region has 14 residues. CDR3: CASTRASGLETQYF. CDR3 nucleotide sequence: TGTGCCAGCACCCGGGCCAGCGGGTTGGAGACCCAGTACTTC.

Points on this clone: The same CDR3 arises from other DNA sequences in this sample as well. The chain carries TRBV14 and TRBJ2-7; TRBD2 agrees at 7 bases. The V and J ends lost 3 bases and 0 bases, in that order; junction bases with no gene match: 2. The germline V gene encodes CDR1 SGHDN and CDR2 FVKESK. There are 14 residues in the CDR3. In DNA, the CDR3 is TGTGCCAGCAGCCAGGGCGGGGGCTCCTACGAGCAGTACTTC. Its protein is CASSQGGGSYEQYF.

CDR3 sequence (DNA): TGTGCCAGCAGCACCCGGACTAGCAGTCCTGAGCAGTTCTTC. This sequence encodes CASSTRTSSPEQFF. V gene TRBV7-2 combines with J gene TRBJ2-1, with 8 bases matching TRBD2. The germline V gene encodes CDR1 SGHTA and CDR2 FQGNSA. After removal of 5 bases from V and 9 bases from J, the junction contained 9 bases not matched to a gene. The CDR3 is made up of 14 amino acids.

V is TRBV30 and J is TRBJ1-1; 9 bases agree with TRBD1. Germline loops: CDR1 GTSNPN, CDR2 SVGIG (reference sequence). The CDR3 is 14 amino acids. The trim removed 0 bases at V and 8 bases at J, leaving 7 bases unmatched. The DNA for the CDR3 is TGTGCCTGGAGTGTGGGGACAGGGAGCTCCGAAGCTTTCTTT. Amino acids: CAWSVGTGSSEAFF.

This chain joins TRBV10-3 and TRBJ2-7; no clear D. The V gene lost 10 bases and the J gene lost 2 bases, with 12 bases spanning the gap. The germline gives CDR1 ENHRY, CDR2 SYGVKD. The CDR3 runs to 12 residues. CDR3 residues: CATQDRAYEQYF. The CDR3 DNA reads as TGTGCCACCCAAGACCGGGCCTACGAGCAGTACTTC.

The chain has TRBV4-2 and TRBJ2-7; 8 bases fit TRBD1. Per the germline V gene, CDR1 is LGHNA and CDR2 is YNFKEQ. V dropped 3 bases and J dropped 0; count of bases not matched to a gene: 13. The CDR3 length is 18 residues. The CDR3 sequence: CASSHIIRDRSFSYEQYF. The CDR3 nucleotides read TGTGCCAGCAGCCACATAATAAGGGACAGGTCCTTCTCCTACGAGCAGTACTTC.

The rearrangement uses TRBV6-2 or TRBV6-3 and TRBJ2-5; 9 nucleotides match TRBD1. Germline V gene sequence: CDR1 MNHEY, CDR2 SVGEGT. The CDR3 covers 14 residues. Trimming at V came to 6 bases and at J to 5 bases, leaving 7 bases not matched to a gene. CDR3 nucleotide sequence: TGTGCCAGCAGCCAGAACAGGGGGCTGGAGACCCAGTACTTC. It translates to CASSQNRGLETQYF.

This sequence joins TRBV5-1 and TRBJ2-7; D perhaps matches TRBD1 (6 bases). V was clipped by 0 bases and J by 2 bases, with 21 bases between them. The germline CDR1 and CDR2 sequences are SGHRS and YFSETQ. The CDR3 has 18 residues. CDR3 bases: TGCGCCAGCAGCTTGGCTGGCAGGGGAAGCCTGGGTACCTACGAGCAGTACTTC. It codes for CASSLAGRGSLGTYEQYF.

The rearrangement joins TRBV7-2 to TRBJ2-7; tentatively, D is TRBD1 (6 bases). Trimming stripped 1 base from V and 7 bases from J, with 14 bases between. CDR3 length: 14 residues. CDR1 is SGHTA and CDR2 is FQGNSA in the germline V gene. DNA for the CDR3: TGTGCCAGCAGCTTAGGCAGGGGAATGGGAGAGCAGTACTTC. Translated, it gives CASSLGRGMGEQYF.

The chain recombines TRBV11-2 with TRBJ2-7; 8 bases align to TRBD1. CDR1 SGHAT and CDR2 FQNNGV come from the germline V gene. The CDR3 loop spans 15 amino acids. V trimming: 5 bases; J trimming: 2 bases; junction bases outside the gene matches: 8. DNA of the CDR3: TGTGCCAGCAGCGATCCCGGGACAGGAGCCTACGAGCAGTACTTC. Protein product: CASSDPGTGAYEQYF.

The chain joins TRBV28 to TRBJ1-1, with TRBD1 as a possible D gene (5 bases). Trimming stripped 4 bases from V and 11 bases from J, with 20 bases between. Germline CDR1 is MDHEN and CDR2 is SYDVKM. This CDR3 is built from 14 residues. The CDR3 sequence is CASSSIWGGGLAFF. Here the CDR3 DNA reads TGTGCCAGCAGTTCAATATGGGGCGGGGGGTTGGCTTTCTTT.

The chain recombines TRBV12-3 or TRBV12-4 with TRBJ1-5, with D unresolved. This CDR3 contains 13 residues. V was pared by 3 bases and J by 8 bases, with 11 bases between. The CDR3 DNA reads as TGTGCCAGCAGTTTGTCGGCGGGGAAGCCCCAGCATTTT. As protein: CASSLSAGKPQHF.

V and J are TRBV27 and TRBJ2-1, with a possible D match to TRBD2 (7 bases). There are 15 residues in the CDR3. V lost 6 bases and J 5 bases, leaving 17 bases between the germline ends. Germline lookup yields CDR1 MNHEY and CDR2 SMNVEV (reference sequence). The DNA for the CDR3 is TGTGCCAGCAGGGAGGGGGGGGGCCACGACAATGAGCAGTTCTTC. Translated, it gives CASREGGGHDNEQFF.

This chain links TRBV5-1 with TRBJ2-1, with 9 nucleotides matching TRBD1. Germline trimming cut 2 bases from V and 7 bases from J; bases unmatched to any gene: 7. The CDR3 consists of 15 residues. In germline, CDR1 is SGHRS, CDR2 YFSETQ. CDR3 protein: CASSFRQGEVNEQFF. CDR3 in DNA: TGCGCCAGCAGCTTCCGACAGGGGGAGGTTAATGAGCAGTTCTTC.

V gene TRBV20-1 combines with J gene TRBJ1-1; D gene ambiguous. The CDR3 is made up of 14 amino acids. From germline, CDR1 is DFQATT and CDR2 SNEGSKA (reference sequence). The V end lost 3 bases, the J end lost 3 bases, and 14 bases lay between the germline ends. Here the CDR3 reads CSASRNRGYTEAFF. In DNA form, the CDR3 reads TGCAGTGCTAGTCGCAACAGAGGGTACACTGAAGCTTTCTTT.

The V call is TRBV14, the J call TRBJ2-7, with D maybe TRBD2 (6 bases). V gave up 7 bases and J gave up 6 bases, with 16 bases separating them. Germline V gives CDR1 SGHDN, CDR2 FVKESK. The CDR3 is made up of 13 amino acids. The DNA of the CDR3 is TGTGCCAGCAAACGGGAGTTCTATGGCGAGCAGTACTTC. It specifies CASKREFYGEQYF.

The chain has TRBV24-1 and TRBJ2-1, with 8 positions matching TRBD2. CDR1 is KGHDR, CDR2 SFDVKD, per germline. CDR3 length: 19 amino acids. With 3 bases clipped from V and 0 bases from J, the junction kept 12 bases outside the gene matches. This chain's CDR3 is CATSDTRTSTSSSYNEQFF. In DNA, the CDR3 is TGTGCCACCAGTGATACAAGGACTAGCACCTCGAGCTCCTACAATGAGCAGTTCTTC.

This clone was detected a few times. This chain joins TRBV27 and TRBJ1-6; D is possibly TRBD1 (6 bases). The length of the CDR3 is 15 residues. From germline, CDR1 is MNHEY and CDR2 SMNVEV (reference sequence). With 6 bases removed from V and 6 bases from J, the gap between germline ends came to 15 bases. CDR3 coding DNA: TGTGCCAGCAGCCCACTCGGACAGATTAATTCACCCCTCCACTTT. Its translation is CASSPLGQINSPLHF.